The 5 T cell receptor beta chains listed next were all sequenced from one sample in a study of response to subunit inactivated influenza vaccine. MiXCR, run by TCRdb on the RT-PCR reads, gives a single entry per CDR3 protein. The sample contains around 850,000 distinct CDR3 sequences, less than 20% of which appear only once. Sequencing was performed on PBMCs from blood, taken 4 to 6 days after vaccination. The receptors were sampled from a man between 45 and 60 years old who received an inactivated influenza vaccine.

V usage is TRBV7-9 and J usage is TRBJ1-2; D is unresolved. In germline, CDR1 is SEHNR, CDR2 FQNEAQ (reference sequence). This CDR3 contains 14 residues. Trimming cost V 2 bases and J 5 bases, with 12 bases left between them. CDR3: CASSLRLGEYGYTF. CDR3 sequence (DNA): TGTGCCAGCAGCTTAAGGCTCGGGGAGTATGGCTACACCTTC.

This clonotype was found a few times. The chain couples TRBV20-1 to TRBJ2-7; 7 nucleotides agree with TRBD2. This CDR3 region has 13 residues. V lost 4 bases, J lost 6 bases, and 9 bases stayed unmatched. The germline V gene encodes CDR1 DFQATT and CDR2 SNEGSKA (reference sequence). CDR3 nucleotide sequence: TGCAGTGCTAAAATTCCGGGAGGCTCCGAGCAGTACTTC. This encodes CSAKIPGGSEQYF.

Only a few counts were recorded for this clonotype. The chain joins TRBV5-1 to TRBJ2-1; D remains unclear. Trimming left V 0 bases short and J 0 bases short, with 10 bases between. CDR3 size: 16 residues. Germline values: CDR1 SGHRS, CDR2 YFSETQ. The CDR3 DNA reads TGCGCCAGCAGCTTGGCCTCGACTGTCTCCTACAATGAGCAGTTCTTC. It specifies CASSLASTVSYNEQFF.

The chain combines TRBV7-2 with TRBJ2-5; perhaps TRBD2 as D (5 bases). With 3 bases removed from V and 2 bases from J, the gap between germline ends came to 10 bases. The CDR3 contains 14 residues. Germline lookup yields CDR1 SGHTA and CDR2 FQGNSA. The chain's CDR3 is CASSFTRGQETQYF. The CDR3 nucleotides read TGTGCCAGCAGCTTCACTCGAGGGCAAGAGACCCAGTACTTC.

There are a few counts of this clonotype. This chain connects TRBV6-2 or TRBV6-3 to TRBJ2-7; D ambiguous. The germline V and J ends were trimmed by 5 bases and 1 base, with 9 bases remaining between them. Germline CDR1 reads MNHEY; CDR2 reads SVGEGT. The CDR3 contains 13 residues. In nucleotides, the CDR3 is TGTGCCAGCAGTGGTGAATTTTCCTACGAGCAGTACTTC. Protein sequence: CASSGEFSYEQYF.